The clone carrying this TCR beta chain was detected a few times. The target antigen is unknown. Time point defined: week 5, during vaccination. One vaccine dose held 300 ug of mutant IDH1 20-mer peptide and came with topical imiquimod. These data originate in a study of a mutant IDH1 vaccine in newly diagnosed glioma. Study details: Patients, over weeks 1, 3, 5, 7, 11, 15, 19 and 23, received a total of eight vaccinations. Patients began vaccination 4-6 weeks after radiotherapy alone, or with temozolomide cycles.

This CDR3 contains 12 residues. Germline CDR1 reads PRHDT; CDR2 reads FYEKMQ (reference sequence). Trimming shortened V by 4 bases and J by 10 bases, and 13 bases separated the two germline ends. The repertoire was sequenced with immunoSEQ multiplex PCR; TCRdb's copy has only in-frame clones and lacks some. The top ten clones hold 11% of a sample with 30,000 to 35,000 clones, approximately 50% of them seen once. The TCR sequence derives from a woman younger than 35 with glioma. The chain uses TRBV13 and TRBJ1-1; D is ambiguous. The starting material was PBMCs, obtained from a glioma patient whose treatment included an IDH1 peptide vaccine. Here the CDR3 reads CASSYVERGAFF. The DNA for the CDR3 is TGTGCCAGCAGCTACGTCGAGCGTGGAGCTTTCTTT.